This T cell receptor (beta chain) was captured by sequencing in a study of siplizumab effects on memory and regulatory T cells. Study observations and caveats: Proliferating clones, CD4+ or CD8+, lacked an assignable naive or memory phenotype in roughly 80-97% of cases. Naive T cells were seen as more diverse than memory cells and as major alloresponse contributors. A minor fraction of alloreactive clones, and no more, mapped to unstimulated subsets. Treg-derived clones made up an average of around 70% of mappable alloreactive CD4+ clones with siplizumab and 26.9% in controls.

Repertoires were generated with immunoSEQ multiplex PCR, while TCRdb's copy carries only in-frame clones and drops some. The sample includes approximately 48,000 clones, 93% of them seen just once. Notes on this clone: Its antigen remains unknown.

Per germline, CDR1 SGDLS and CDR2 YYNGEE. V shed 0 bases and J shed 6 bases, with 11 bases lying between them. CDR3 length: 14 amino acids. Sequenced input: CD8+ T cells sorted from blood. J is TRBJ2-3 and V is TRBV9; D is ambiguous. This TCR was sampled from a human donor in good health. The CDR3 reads CASSVAFLGDTQYF. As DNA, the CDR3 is TGTGCCAGCAGCGTAGCTTTTTTGGGGGATACGCAGTATTTT.